The next 14 T cell receptor beta chains were all read from a single sample in a study of tissue T cells after allogeneic stem cell transplantation (dated by TCRdb to between 2022 and 2023). Preparation of the library involved the immunoSEQ multiplex PCR assay. Not all clones reach the TCRdb copy of this immuneACCESS table, which keeps in-frame sequences only. Checked studies attribute under half of the gap to unresolved V genes and leave the rest unexplained. The sample table lists 42,000 or so clones, roughly 92% of them with a count of one. The top ten clones comprise under 4% of the sample. The label giving this sample's time point can be read as: recipient (host-origin) PBMCs collected before allo-HCT. The sample consisted of blood, taken before transplantation. These receptors originate from a woman aged 35-75 years who later had graft-versus-host disease after an allogeneic stem cell transplant.

The chain is built from TRBV4-3 and TRBJ2-4; 7 nucleotides align to TRBD2. This CDR3 contains 12 residues. Trimming at V came to 3 bases and at J to 9 bases, leaving 2 bases not matched to a gene. Germline CDR1 is LGHNA and CDR2 is YSLEER. The CDR3 nucleotides are TGCGCCAGCAGCCAGGGGAGGGGCATTCAGTACTTC. This sequence encodes CASSQGRGIQYF.

This clone was recorded a few times. This chain links TRBV30 with TRBJ2-1; D gene unclear. Germline CDR1 GTSNPN, CDR2 SVGIG (reference sequence). Deletions cut 0 bases from V and 5 bases from J, with 8 bases between. The CDR3 length is 13 residues. CDR3 loop: CAWSVRSHNEQFF. DNA for the CDR3: TGTGCCTGGAGTGTTCGCTCGCACAATGAGCAGTTCTTC.

This clone was picked up a small number of times. The V gene is TRBV29-1, the J gene TRBJ1-1; 7 bases are shared with TRBD1. The germline gives CDR1 SQVTM, CDR2 ANQGSEA. V shed 7 bases, J shed 0 bases, and the junction held 5 bases outside the gene matches. The CDR3 has 13 amino acids. The CDR3 DNA sequence: TGCAGCGCCCGGACAGGTTTGAACACTGAAGCTTTCTTT. Its protein product is CSARTGLNTEAFF.

V and J are TRBV5-4 and TRBJ2-1; TRBD2 matches 9 bases. There are 19 residues in the CDR3. Germline-derived CDR1 and CDR2 are SGHNT and YYREEE (reference sequence). The V and J ends lost 5 bases and 4 bases, in that order; junction bases with no gene match: 19. The CDR3 loop reads CASSPESHEAGGFYNEQFF. Written as DNA, the CDR3 is TGTGCCAGCAGTCCGGAGTCCCACGAAGCGGGAGGCTTTTACAATGAGCAGTTCTTC. Supplemented by reference TRBV5-4 and TRBJ2-1, the full variable domain reads ETGVTQSPTHLIKTRGQQVTLRCSSQSGHNTVSWYQQALGQGPQFIFQYYREEENGRGNFPPRFSGLQFPNYSSELNVNALELDDSALYLCASSPESHEAGGFYNEQFFGPGTRLTVL.

J is TRBJ2-3 and V is TRBV5-4; TRBD2 matches at 7 bases. From germline, CDR1 is SGHNT and CDR2 YYREEE (reference sequence). This CDR3 contains 15 residues. After removal of 6 bases from V and 5 bases from J, the junction contained 12 bases not matched to a gene. CDR3 protein: CASIPWGGSEDTQYF. CDR3 bases: TGTGCCAGCATCCCGTGGGGCGGGAGTGAAGATACGCAGTATTTT.

The rearrangement joins TRBV3-1 (or the pseudogene TRBV3-2) to TRBJ1-2; D is unresolved. CDR1 is LGHDT, CDR2 YNNKEL, per germline (reference sequence). The V end lost 1 base, the J end lost 6 bases, and 15 bases lay between the germline ends. The CDR3 length is 15 residues. CDR3 sequence (DNA): TGTGCCAGCAGCCAAGTGTGGGGAGGGAGCCATGGCTACACCTTC. Translated: CASSQVWGGSHGYTF.

V usage is TRBV28 and J usage is TRBJ1-2; 8 positions agree with TRBD1. Germline loops: CDR1 MDHEN, CDR2 SYDVKM. CDR3 length: 13 residues. V lost 5 bases to trimming and J lost 7 bases; unmatched junction nucleotides: 6. The CDR3 DNA sequence: TGTGCCAGCAGTCCGACGGACAGGGTTGGCTACACCTTC. Amino acids: CASSPTDRVGYTF.

The chain couples TRBV7-2 to TRBJ2-1, with 7 bases matching TRBD2. The V and J ends lost 4 bases and 15 bases, in that order; junction bases with no gene match: 9. CDR1 and CDR2 from the germline V gene are SGHTA and FQGNSA. The CDR3 is 12 amino acids. The chain's CDR3 is CASSSTGGEGFF. The CDR3 bases are TGTGCCAGCAGCTCCACAGGTGGGGAGGGGTTCTTC.

V is TRBV2 and J is TRBJ1-4, with D unclear. This CDR3 has 11 amino acids. Germline CDR1 and CDR2: SNHLY and FYNNEI. Deletions cut 7 bases from V and 7 bases from J, with 7 bases between. CDR3: CASMVAEKLFF. Here the CDR3 DNA reads TGTGCCAGCATGGTGGCTGAAAAACTGTTTTTT.

The V call is TRBV11-2, the J call TRBJ2-5, with D possibly TRBD1 on 5 matching bases. The germline V gene encodes CDR1 SGHAT and CDR2 FQNNGV. V lost 5 bases and J 5 bases, leaving 24 bases between the germline ends. This CDR3 contains 17 residues. This CDR3 reads CASSPPRRMRSGETQYF. The CDR3 coding sequence is TGTGCCAGCAGCCCCCCCCGACGAATGCGATCAGGGGAGACCCAGTACTTC.

J is TRBJ2-1 and V is TRBV7-9, with 10 nucleotides matching TRBD2. Trimming removed 4 bases from V and 5 bases from J; junction bases left unmatched: 11. The CDR3 length is 17 residues. CDR1 and CDR2 from the germline V gene are SEHNR and FQNEAQ (reference sequence). The CDR3 nucleotides read TGTGCCAGCAGCTCCGACCTAGCGGGAGACGGGAACAATGAGCAGTTCTTC. Its protein product is CASSSDLAGDGNNEQFF.

A single count supports this clone. The gene calls are TRBV5-5 and TRBJ1-6, with D possibly TRBD1 on 5 matching bases. Trimming left V 6 bases short and J 0 bases short, with 13 bases between. The CDR3 loop spans 16 amino acids. The germline gives CDR1 SGHKS, CDR2 YYEKEE (reference sequence). CDR3 in amino acids: CASNEQAPSYNSPLHF. CDR3 nucleotides: TGTGCCAGCAACGAACAGGCGCCCTCCTATAATTCACCCCTCCACTTT.

V is TRBV30 and J is TRBJ2-1; maybe TRBD2 (6 bases). The CDR3 loop spans 14 amino acids. V was pared by 4 bases and J by 7 bases, with 17 bases between. Germline V gene sequence: CDR1 GTSNPN, CDR2 SVGIG (reference sequence). The CDR3 spells CAWNGGPIRNEQFF. The CDR3 nucleotides are TGTGCCTGGAATGGAGGGCCCATTAGAAATGAGCAGTTCTTC.

This sequence joins TRBV7-9 and TRBJ1-2; D call uncertain. Trimming took 1 base from V and 5 from J, leaving 11 bases between them. The CDR3 spans 14 residues. Germline V gene sequence: CDR1 SEHNR, CDR2 FQNEAQ (reference sequence). In nucleotides, the CDR3 is TGTGCCAGCAGCTTAGAGCTACCAATATATGGCTACACCTTC. Translation gives CASSLELPIYGYTF.